The entry below describes one T cell receptor (beta chain). No antigen is known for it. The table came from immunoSEQ multiplex PCR; TCRdb's copy has only in-frame clones and leaves some out. The sample holds around 72,000 clones, around 85% seen once. The CDR3 totals 15 residues. Germline V gene lookup returns CDR1 MNHEY and CDR2 SVGAGI. Deletions cut 0 bases from V and 0 bases from J, with 5 bases between. The source of the sample is a study of OX40 agonist ivuxolimab in advanced cancers. General study results and limits: CD4+ and CD8+ T cells in blood underwent clonal expansion by week 6 at 0.1 to 3.0 mg/kg. In the expanded peripheral T cells, antigen specificity was never determined.

This TCR came from an adult with an advanced solid tumor such as melanoma, head and neck, liver or kidney cancer. Sequences were derived from CD4+ or CD8+ T cells sorted from blood, sampled in a trial of the OX40 agonist ivuxolimab. V gene TRBV6-5 combines with J gene TRBJ1-4; D gene ambiguous. CDR3 sequence reads: CASSYSSATNEKLFF. CDR3 sequence (DNA): TGTGCCAGCAGTTACTCAAGTGCAACTAATGAAAAACTGTTTTTT.